The rows below give T cell receptor beta chains drawn from one sample of a study of control samples from healthy donors and cancer patients. Data came from immunoSEQ multiplex PCR; TCRdb stores just in-frame clones and leaves some out. This sample yields roughly 150,000 clones, of which under 90% are seen a single time; over 4.5% belongs to the top ten. Sequencing input: blood. These TCRs come from a man aged 25 to 40 in good health. Both conserved end residues are part of each CDR3. A D gene is named only where the DNA matches it firmly. The listing skips clone size in some rows; elsewhere it reads once, few, many or a size class.

d_gene	v_gene	j_gene	abundance	CDR3nt	CDR3aa
.	TRBV3-1/TRBV3-2	TRBJ2-7	.	TGTGCCAGCAGCCAGGAAGGGTACGAGCAGTACTTC	CASSQEGYEQYF
.	TRBV6-2/TRBV6-3	TRBJ2-7	.	TGTGCCAGCAGTTACTCGGCGGGCTACGAGCAGTACTTC	CASSYSAGYEQYF
.	TRBV6-5	TRBJ1-4	few	TGTGCCAGCAGTTACTCGGGGGGGGATGAAAAACTGTTTTTT	CASSYSGGDEKLFF
.	TRBV5-6	TRBJ2-7	.	TGTGCCAGCAGCACGGGACTTGAGCTGGGCTACGAGCAGTACTTC	CASSTGLELGYEQYF
.	TRBV6-6	TRBJ1-1	.	TGTGCCAGCAGCCCCGAGCTAGGGGGGGTCACTGAAGCTTTCTTT	CASSPELGGVTEAFF
.	TRBV4-3	TRBJ1-6	few	TGCGCCAGCAGCCAAGAAAGGGGGGGAAATTCACCCCTCCACTTT	CASSQERGGNSPLHF
.	TRBV9	TRBJ1-2	.	TGTGCCAGCAGCGTAGGTGGGGCGGCGGACTATGGCTACACCTTC	CASSVGGAADYGYTF
TRBD1	TRBV7-2	TRBJ2-5	.	TGTGCCAGCAGCTTAGCGCTTATACAGGGGGCTGGGACCCAGTACTTC	CASSLALIQGAGTQYF
TRBD2	TRBV7-9	TRBJ2-7	.	TGTGCCAGCAGCTTAGCGACGGGAGGCTTCAACGAGCAGTACTTC	CASSLATGGFNEQYF
TRBD1	TRBV6-5	TRBJ1-3	.	TGTGCCAGCAGGCGACAGGGGGGATCTGGAAACACCATATATTTT	CASRRQGGSGNTIYF
.	TRBV12-3/TRBV12-4	TRBJ2-3	.	TGTGCCAGCGGACGCACAGATACGCAGTATTTT	CASGRTDTQYF
.	TRBV18	TRBJ2-7	.	TGTGCCAGCTCGCACACAGAGTCCTACGAGCAGTACTTC	CASSHTESYEQYF
TRBD2	TRBV9	TRBJ2-1	.	TGTGCCAGCAGCCCACGACTAAGCGGGGGCGACAATGAGCAGTTCTTC	CASSPRLSGGDNEQFF
.	TRBV7-3	TRBJ2-1	.	TGTGCCAGCAGCTTAAGCGAAAATGAGCAGTTCTTC	CASSLSENEQFF
.	TRBV6-1	TRBJ1-2	.	TGTGCCAGCAGTGACCTAGGGGTGGGCTACACCTTC	CASSDLGVGYTF
.	TRBV28	TRBJ1-2	.	TGTGCCAGCCAGGGGCCCAACTATGGCTACACCTTC	CASQGPNYGYTF
TRBD1	TRBV7-9	TRBJ1-6	few	TGTGCCAGCAGCTCCGGGACAGGGAGTTCACCCCTCCACTTT	CASSSGTGSSPLHF
TRBD2	TRBV28	TRBJ2-3	.	TGTGCCAGCACCCTTCCGGCGGGAGGGGTGGATACGCAGTATTTT	CASTLPAGGVDTQYF
TRBD2	TRBV5-1	TRBJ2-7	.	TGCGCCAGCAGCTGGGGGACTAACCCACCCTACGAGCAGTACTTC	CASSWGTNPPYEQYF
TRBD1	TRBV6-5	TRBJ1-1	.	TGTGCCAGCAGTCCGGACAGGGTCAAAACTGAAGCTTTCTTT	CASSPDRVKTEAFF
.	TRBV5-8	TRBJ2-3	.	TGTGCCAGCACCCCCGGCTATCTTACAGATACGCAGTATTTT	CASTPGYLTDTQYF
.	TRBV6-5	TRBJ2-6	.	TGTGCCAGCAGTTACGCCGGGGCGGGGGCCAACGTCCTGACTTTC	CASSYAGAGANVLTF
TRBD2	TRBV7-2	TRBJ2-5	.	TGTGCCAGCAGCTTAGGGGGGGGACCCCAAGAGACCCAGTACTTC	CASSLGGGPQETQYF
TRBD1	TRBV18	TRBJ2-7	.	TGTGCCAGCTCACCCCCGGGACAGGGGGTAGGATCCTACGAGCAGTACTTC	CASSPPGQGVGSYEQYF
.	TRBV2	TRBJ2-3	.	TGTGCCAGCAGTGGCATGGGGCTAGCAGGAGATACGCAGTATTTT	CASSGMGLAGDTQYF
.	TRBV4-3	TRBJ1-5	.	TGCGCCAGCAGCCAAGATCTGTTACAGAGCCTTTATAGCAATCAGCCCCAGCATTTT	CASSQDLLQSLYSNQPQHF
.	TRBV6-5	TRBJ2-7	.	TGTGCCAGCAGTTGGGGGGGGCAGTTCTCCTACGAGCAGTACTTC	CASSWGGQFSYEQYF